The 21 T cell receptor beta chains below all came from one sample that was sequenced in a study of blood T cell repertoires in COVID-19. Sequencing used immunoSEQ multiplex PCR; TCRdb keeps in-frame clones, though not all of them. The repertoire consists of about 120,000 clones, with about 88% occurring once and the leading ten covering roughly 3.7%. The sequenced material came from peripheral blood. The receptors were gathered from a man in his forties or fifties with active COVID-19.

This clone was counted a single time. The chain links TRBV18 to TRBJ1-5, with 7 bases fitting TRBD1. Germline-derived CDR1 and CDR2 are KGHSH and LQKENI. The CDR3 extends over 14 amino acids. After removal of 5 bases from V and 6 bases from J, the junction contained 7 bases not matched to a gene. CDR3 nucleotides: TGTGCCAGCTCAACGACAGGGCAGGGTCAGCCCCAGCATTTT. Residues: CASSTTGQGQPQHF.

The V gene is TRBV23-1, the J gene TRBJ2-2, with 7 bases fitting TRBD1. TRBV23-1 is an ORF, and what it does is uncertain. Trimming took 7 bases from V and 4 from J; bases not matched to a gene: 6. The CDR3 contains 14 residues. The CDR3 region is CASNRGRITGELFF. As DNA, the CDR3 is TGCGCCAGCAATAGGGGGCGAATCACCGGGGAGCTGTTTTTT.

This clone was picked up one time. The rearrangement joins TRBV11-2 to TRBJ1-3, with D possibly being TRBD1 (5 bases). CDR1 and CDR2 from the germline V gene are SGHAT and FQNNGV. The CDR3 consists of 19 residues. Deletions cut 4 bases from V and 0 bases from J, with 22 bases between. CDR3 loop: CASSYRDSLGRHSGNTIYF. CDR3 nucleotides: TGTGCCAGCAGCTACCGGGACTCACTAGGGCGCCACTCTGGAAACACCATATATTTT.

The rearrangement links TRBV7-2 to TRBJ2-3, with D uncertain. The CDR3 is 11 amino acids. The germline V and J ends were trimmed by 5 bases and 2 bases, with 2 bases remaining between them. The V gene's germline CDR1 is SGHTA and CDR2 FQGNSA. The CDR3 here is CASSHTDTQYF. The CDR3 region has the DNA TGTGCCAGCAGCCACACAGATACGCAGTATTTT.

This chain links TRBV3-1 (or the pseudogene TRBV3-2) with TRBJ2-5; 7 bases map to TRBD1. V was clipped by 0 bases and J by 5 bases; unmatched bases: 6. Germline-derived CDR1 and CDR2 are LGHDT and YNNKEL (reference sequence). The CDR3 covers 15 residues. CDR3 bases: TGTGCCAGCAGCCAAGACTCAGGGGGTAGGGAGACCCAGTACTTC. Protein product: CASSQDSGGRETQYF.

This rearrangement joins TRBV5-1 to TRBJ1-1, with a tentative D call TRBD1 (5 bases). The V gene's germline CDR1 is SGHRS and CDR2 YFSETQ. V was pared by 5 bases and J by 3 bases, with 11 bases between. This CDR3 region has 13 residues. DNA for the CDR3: TGCGCCAGCAGGAGAACAGGCGACACTGAAGCTTTCTTT. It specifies CASRRTGDTEAFF.

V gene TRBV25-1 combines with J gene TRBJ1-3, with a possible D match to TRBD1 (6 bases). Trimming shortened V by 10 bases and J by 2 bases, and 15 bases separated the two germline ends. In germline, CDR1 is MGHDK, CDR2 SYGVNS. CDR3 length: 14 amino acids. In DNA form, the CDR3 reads TGTGCCACCCAGGACAGATTGACTGGAAACACCATATATTTT. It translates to CATQDRLTGNTIYF.

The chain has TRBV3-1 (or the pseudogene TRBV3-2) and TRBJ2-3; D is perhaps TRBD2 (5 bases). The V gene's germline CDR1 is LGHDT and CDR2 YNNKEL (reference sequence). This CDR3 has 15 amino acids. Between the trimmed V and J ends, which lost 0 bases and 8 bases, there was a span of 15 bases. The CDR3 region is CASSQEGYTEGTQYF. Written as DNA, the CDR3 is TGTGCCAGCAGCCAAGAAGGATACACAGAGGGTACGCAGTATTTT.

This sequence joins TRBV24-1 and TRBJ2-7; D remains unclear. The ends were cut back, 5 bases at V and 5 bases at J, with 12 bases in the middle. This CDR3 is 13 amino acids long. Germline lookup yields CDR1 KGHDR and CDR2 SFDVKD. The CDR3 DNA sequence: TGTGCCACCAGTGCGCCAGACTCGGACGAGCAGTACTTC. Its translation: CATSAPDSDEQYF.

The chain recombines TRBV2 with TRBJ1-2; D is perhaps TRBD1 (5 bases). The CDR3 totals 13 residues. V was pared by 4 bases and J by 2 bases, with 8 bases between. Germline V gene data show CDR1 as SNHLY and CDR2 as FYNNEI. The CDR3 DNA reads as TGTGCCAGCAGTGTGCAGGGAAACTATGGCTACACCTTC. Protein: CASSVQGNYGYTF.

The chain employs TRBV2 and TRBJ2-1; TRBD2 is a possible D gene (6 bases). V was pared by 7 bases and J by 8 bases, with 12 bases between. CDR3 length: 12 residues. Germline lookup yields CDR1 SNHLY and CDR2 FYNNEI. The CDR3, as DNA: TGTGCCAGCATCCGGGAGAGAGATGAGCAGTTCTTC. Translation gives CASIRERDEQFF.

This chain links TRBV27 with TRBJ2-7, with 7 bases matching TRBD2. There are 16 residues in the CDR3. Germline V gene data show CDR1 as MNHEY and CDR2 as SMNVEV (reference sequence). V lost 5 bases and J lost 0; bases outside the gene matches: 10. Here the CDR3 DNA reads TGTGCCAGCAGTCGATCACTAGCGAGCAGCTCCTACGAGCAGTACGTC. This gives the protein CASSRSLASSSYEQYV.

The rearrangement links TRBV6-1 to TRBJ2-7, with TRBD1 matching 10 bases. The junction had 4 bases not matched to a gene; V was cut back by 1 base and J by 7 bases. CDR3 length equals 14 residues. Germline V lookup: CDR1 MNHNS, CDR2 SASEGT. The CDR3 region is CASSEVDRGREQYF. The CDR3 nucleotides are TGTGCCAGCAGTGAAGTGGACAGGGGGAGGGAGCAGTACTTC.

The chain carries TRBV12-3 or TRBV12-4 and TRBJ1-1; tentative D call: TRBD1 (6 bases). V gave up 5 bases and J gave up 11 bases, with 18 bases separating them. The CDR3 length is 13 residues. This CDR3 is CASSPYRDTMAFF. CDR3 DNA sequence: TGTGCCAGCAGTCCGTACCGGGACACGATGGCTTTCTTT.

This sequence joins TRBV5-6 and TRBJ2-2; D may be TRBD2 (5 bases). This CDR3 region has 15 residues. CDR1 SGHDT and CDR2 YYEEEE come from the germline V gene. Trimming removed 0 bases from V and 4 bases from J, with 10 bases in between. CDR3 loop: CASSLAGRGTGELFF. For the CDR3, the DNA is TGTGCCAGCAGCTTGGCAGGTCGGGGCACCGGGGAGCTGTTTTTT.

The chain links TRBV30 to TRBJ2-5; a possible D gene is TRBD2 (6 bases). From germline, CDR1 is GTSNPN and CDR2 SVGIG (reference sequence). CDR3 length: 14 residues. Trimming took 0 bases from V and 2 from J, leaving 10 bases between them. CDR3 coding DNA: TGTGCCTGGAGTGTATTGAGCGGGCAAGAGACCCAGTACTTC. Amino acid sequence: CAWSVLSGQETQYF.

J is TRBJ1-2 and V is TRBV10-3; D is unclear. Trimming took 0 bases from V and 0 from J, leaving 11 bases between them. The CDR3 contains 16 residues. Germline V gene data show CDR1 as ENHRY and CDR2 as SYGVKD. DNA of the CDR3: TGTGCCATCAGTGAGTCGGGAGGACCAGCTAACTATGGCTACACCTTC. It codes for CAISESGGPANYGYTF.

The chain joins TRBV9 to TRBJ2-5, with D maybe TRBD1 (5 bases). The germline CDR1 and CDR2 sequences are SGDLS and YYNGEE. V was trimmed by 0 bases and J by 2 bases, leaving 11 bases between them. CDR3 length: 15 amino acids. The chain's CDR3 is CASSVAPQGQETQYF. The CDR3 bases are TGTGCCAGCAGCGTAGCCCCCCAGGGTCAAGAGACCCAGTACTTC.

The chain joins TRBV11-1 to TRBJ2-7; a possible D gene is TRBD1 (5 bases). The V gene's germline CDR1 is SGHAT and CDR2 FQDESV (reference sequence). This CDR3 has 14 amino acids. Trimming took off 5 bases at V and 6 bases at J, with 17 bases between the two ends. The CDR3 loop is CASSRAAREREQYF. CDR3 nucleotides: TGTGCCAGCAGCCGAGCTGCCAGGGAACGCGAGCAGTACTTC.

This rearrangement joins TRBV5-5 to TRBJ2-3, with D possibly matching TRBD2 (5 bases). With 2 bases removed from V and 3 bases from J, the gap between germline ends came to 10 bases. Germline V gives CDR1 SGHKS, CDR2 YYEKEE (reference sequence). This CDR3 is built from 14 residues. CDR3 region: CASSFLGETDTQYF. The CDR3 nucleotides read TGTGCCAGCAGCTTCCTCGGGGAAACAGATACGCAGTATTTT.

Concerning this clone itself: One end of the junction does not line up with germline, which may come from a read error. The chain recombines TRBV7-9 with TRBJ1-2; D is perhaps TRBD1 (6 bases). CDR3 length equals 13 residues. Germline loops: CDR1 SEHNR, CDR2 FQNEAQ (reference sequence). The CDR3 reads CASSLAGAPGYTF. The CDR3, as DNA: TGTGCCAGCAGCCTAGCAGGGGCCCCGGGCTACACCTTC.